The source of this T cell receptor beta chain is a study of Graves' ophthalmopathy and Graves' hyperthyroidism. The hyperthyroidism patients, aged 18 to 65, had been newly diagnosed, with under 2 months' duration. Overall study findings and caveats: The model predicted ophthalmopathy progression with around 69% sensitivity and around 72% specificity. Most thyroid clonotypes with frequency above 0.001 were detected in blood too.

This clonotype was recorded only once. Its cognate antigen is unknown. The CDR3 sequence is 13 residues long. Per the germline V gene, CDR1 is ENHRY and CDR2 is SYGVKD. V lost 10 bases to trimming and J lost 2 bases; unmatched junction nucleotides: 3. CDR3 regions of TCR beta were amplified from RNA transcripts. HTBI-primed RT-PCR formed the first round, and a multiplex PCR formed the second. Via MiXCR, TCRdb re-called the multiplex PCR reads, giving one row per CDR3 protein. The data hold around 1.1 million distinct CDR3 sequences, with less than 45% observed a single time. The rearrangement links TRBV10-3 to TRBJ1-2; 11 nucleotides agree with TRBD1. This clonotype was sampled from an adult man with Graves' hyperthyroidism. Material for sequencing was peripheral blood or thyroid tissue (not recorded which). The CDR3 coding sequence is TGTGCCACTGGACAGGGGGCAAACTATGGCTACACCTTC. Amino acid sequence: CATGQGANYGYTF.